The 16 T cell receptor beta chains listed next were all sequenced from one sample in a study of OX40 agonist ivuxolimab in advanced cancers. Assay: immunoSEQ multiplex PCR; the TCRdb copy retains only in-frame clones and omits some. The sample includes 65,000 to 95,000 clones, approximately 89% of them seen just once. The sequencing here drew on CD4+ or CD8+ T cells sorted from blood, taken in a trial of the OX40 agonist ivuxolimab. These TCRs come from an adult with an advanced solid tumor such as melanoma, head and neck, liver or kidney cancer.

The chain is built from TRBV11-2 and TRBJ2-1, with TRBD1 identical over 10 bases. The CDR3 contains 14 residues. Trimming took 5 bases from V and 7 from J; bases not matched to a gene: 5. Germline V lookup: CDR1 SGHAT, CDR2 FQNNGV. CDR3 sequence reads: CASSPGQGRNEQFF. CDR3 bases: TGTGCCAGCAGCCCGGGACAGGGGCGGAATGAGCAGTTCTTC.

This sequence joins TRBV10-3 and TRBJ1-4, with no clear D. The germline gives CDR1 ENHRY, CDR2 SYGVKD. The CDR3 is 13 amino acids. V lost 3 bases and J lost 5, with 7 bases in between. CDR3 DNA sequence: TGTGCCATCAGTGAACGAAAAAATGAAAAACTGTTTTTT. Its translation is CAISERKNEKLFF.

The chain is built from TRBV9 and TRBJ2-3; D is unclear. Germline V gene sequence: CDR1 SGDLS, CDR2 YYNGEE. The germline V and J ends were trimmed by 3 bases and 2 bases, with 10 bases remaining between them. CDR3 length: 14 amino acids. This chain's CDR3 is CASSDSVFTDTQYF. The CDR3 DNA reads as TGTGCCAGCAGCGACAGCGTTTTCACAGATACGCAGTATTTT.

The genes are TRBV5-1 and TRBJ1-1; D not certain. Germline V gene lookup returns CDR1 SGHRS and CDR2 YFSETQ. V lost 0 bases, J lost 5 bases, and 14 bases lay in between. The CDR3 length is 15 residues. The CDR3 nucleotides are TGCGCCAGCAGCTTGGACGTAAGGGTGGGGACTGAAGCTTTCTTT. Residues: CASSLDVRVGTEAFF.

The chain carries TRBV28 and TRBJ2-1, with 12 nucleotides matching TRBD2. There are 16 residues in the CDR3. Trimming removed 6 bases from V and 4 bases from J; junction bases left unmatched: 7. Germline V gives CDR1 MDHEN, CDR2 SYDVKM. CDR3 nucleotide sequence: TGTGCCAGCAGACCCGGACTAGCGGGAATATACAATGAGCAGTTCTTC. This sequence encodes CASRPGLAGIYNEQFF.

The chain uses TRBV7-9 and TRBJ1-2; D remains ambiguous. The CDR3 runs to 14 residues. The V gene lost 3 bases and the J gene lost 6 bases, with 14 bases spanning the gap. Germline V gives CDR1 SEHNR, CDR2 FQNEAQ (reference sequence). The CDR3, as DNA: TGTGCCAGCAGCTTCCCCCGACGAGGCGATGGCTACACCTTC. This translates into CASSFPRRGDGYTF. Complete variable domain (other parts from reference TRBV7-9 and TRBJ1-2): DTGVSQNPRHKITKRGQNVTFRCDPISEHNRLYWYRQTLGQGPEFLTYFQNEAQLEKSRLLSDRFSAERPKGSFSTLEIQRTEQGDSAMYLCASSFPRRGDGYTFGSGTRLTVV.

DNA for the CDR3: TGTGCCAGTAGCCTTGACAGAAACTATGGCTACACCTTC. It is translated as CASSLDRNYGYTF. The chain joins TRBV19 to TRBJ1-2; D perhaps matches TRBD1 (5 bases). Per the germline V gene, CDR1 is LNHDA and CDR2 is SQIVND (reference sequence). The CDR3 contains 13 residues. Trimming took 6 bases from V and 2 from J, leaving 10 bases between them. The variable domain in full, completed from reference TRBV19 and TRBJ1-2, reads DGGITQSPKYLFRKEGQNVTLSCEQNLNHDAMYWYRQDPGQGLRLIYYSQIVNDFQKGDIAEGYSVSREKKESFPLTVTSAQKNPTAFYLCASSLDRNYGYTFGSGTRLTVV.

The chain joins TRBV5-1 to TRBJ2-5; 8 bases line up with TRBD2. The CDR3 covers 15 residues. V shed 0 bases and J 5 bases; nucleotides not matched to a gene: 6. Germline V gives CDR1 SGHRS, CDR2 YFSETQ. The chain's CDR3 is CASSLGGRREETQYF. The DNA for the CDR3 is TGCGCCAGCAGCTTGGGCGGGAGGAGAGAGGAGACCCAGTACTTC.

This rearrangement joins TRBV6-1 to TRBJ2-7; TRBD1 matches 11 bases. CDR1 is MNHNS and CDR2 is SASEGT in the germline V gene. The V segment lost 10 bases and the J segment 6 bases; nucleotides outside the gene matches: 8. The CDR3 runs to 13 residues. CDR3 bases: TGTGCCATTCTGACGGGACAGGGGGGCGAGCAGTACTTC. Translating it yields CAILTGQGGEQYF.

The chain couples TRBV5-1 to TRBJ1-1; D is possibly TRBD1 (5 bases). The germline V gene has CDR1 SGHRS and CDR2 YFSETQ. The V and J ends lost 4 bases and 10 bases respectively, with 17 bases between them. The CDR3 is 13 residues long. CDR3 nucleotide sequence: TGCGCCAGCAGCCCCGCCGGGACGAGAGGAGCTTTCTTT. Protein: CASSPAGTRGAFF.

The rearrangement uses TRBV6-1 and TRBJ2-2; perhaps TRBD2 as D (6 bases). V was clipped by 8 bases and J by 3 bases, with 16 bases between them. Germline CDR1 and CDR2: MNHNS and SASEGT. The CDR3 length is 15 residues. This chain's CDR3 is CASGGTAQDTGELFF. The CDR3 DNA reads TGTGCCAGCGGGGGGACGGCACAAGACACCGGGGAGCTGTTTTTT.

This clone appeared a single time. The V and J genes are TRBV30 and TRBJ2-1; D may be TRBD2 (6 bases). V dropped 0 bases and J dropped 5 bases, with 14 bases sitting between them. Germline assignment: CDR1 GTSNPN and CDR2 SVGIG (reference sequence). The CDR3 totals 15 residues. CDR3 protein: CAWSVGIAAHNEQFF. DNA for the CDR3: TGTGCCTGGAGTGTAGGGATAGCGGCCCACAATGAGCAGTTCTTC.

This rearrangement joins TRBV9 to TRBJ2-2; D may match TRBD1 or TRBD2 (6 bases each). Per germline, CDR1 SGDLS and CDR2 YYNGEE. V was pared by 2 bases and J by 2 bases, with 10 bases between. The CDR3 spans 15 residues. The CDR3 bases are TGTGCCAGCAGCGTGGGGGGCCTTAACACCGGGGAGCTGTTTTTT. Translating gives CASSVGGLNTGELFF.

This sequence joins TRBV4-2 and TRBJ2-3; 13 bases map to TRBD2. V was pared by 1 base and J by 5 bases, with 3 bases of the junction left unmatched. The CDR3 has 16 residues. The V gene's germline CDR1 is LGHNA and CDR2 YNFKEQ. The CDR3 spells CASSQGTSGGQDTQYF. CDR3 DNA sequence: TGTGCCAGCAGCCAAGGGACTAGCGGGGGCCAAGATACGCAGTATTTT.

The CDR3 region is CASSQIQGSTQYF. CDR3 nucleotide sequence: TGTGCCAGTAGTCAGATACAGGGTTCTACGCAGTATTTT. This chain connects TRBV19 to TRBJ2-3; a possible D gene is TRBD1 (6 bases). V lost 5 bases, J lost 8 bases, and 14 bases lay in between. Germline V gives CDR1 LNHDA, CDR2 SQIVND (reference sequence). The CDR3 runs 13 residues.

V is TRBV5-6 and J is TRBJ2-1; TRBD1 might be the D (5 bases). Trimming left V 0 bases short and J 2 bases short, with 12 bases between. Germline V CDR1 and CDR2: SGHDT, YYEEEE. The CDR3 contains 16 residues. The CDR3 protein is CASSLGGDTAYNEQFF. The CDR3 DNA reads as TGTGCCAGCAGCTTGGGGGGCGACACGGCCTACAATGAGCAGTTCTTC. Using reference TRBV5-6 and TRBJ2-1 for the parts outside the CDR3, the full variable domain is DAGVTQSPTHLIKTRGQQVTLRCSPKSGHDTVSWYQQALGQGPQFIFQYYEEEERQRGNFPDRFSGHQFPNYSSELNVNALLLGDSALYLCASSLGGDTAYNEQFFGPGTRLTVL.